These 22 T cell receptor beta chains were sequenced from one sample in a study of post-analysis software for immune sequencing data. Their cognate antigens are unknown. Whole-study findings and limits: Controls had lower frequencies than patients of roughly five TRBV segments, which included TRBV5-6, TRBV5-1 and TRBV20-1.

Unique molecular identifiers were built into the TCR beta cDNA libraries. TCRdb recomputed calls from the PCR reads with MiXCR, one row per CDR3 protein. The sample contains some 800,000 distinct CDR3 sequences, around 45% of which appear only once. Sequencing was done on a sample of blood. The receptor source for this set is a girl under 18 with multiple sclerosis.

The chain is built from TRBV10-3 and TRBJ2-3; D call uncertain. The CDR3 consists of 13 residues. V dropped 2 bases and J dropped 1 base, with 4 bases sitting between them. Germline lookup yields CDR1 ENHRY and CDR2 SYGVKD. The CDR3 coding sequence is TGTGCCATCAGTGAGCCAGGCACAGATACGCAGTATTTT. It translates to CAISEPGTDTQYF.

This clonotype was picked up a small number of times. The V gene is TRBV20-1, the J gene TRBJ1-1; a possible D gene is TRBD1 (6 bases). The CDR3 runs to 14 residues. Looked up from germline, CDR1 is DFQATT and CDR2 is SNEGSKA (reference sequence). Trimming cost V 4 bases and J 10 bases, with 22 bases left between them. The DNA for the CDR3 is TGCAGTGCTACGGGACACCCTAGAATATCGGCAGCTTTCTTT. Translated, it gives CSATGHPRISAAFF.

The chain recombines TRBV15 with TRBJ2-1, with 13 bases matching TRBD2. The CDR3 is 19 amino acids. V was pared by 4 bases and J by 6 bases, with 15 bases of the junction left unmatched. Looked up from germline, CDR1 is LNHNV and CDR2 is YYDKDF (reference sequence). CDR3 residues: CATSTFLTSGRAQVNEQFF. The CDR3 region has the DNA TGTGCCACCAGCACATTTTTAACTAGCGGGAGGGCGCAGGTCAATGAGCAGTTCTTC.

This clonotype appeared a few times. V and J are TRBV20-1 and TRBJ2-1; D ambiguous. CDR1 DFQATT and CDR2 SNEGSKA come from the germline V gene (reference sequence). With 3 bases removed from V and 5 bases from J, the gap between germline ends came to 5 bases. There are 11 residues in the CDR3. The CDR3 DNA reads TGCAGTGCTAGTCGGGACAATGAGCAGTTCTTC. Residues: CSASRDNEQFF.

The chain joins TRBV3-1 to TRBJ2-1, with 7 positions matching TRBD2. Germline loops: CDR1 LGHDT, CDR2 YNNKEL (reference sequence). With 0 bases clipped from V and 5 bases from J, the junction kept 4 bases outside the gene matches. This CDR3 comprises 15 residues. DNA of the CDR3: TGTGCCAGCAGCCAAGAGTTCAGCGGGGACAATGAGCAGTTCTTC. This sequence encodes CASSQEFSGDNEQFF.

The genes are TRBV27 and TRBJ2-3; 10 nucleotides match TRBD2. The CDR3 covers 17 residues. From germline, CDR1 is MNHEY and CDR2 SMNVEV (reference sequence). V gave up 3 bases and J gave up 3 bases; unmatched junction bases: 9. This CDR3 is CASSFAEREGGTDTQYF. In nucleotides, the CDR3 is TGTGCCAGCAGTTTTGCAGAGCGGGAGGGCGGGACAGATACGCAGTATTTT.

The V and J genes are TRBV9 and TRBJ2-1, with 9 positions matching TRBD1. V was pared by 4 bases and J by 8 bases, with 16 bases of the junction left unmatched. The CDR3 sequence is 17 residues long. Germline V gene data show CDR1 as SGDLS and CDR2 as YYNGEE. The CDR3 spells CASSLKQGAATGDEQFF. The CDR3 bases are TGTGCCAGCAGCCTTAAACAGGGGGCCGCTACTGGTGATGAGCAGTTCTTC.

This clonotype was found a few times. Written as DNA, the CDR3 is TGCAGCGTTACTCTCACCCCGGGACAGGGACGAACTACGCAGTATTTT. Translating it yields CSVTLTPGQGRTTQYF. The chain employs TRBV29-1 and TRBJ2-3, with 9 bases fitting TRBD1. CDR1 is SQVTM and CDR2 is ANQGSEA in the germline V gene. V lost 5 bases and J lost 8; bases outside the gene matches: 17. The CDR3 spans 16 residues.

This clonotype was detected only a few times. The chain recombines TRBV20-1 with TRBJ2-3; D gene uncertain. CDR3 length: 10 amino acids. Trimming cost V 7 bases and J 6 bases, with 8 bases left between them. The germline CDR1 and CDR2 sequences are DFQATT and SNEGSKA (reference sequence). CDR3 DNA: TGCAGTGTGCCGAGGGATACGCAGTATTTT. Translation gives CSVPRDTQYF.

This clonotype was counted a few times. The V gene is TRBV29-1, the J gene TRBJ2-1; D might be TRBD2 (5 bases). The V end lost 7 bases, the J end lost 7 bases, and 17 bases lay between the germline ends. This CDR3 is built from 13 residues. Germline lookup yields CDR1 SQVTM and CDR2 ANQGSEA. The CDR3: CSASRGLGNEQFF. CDR3 DNA sequence: TGCAGCGCCTCCCGTGGACTGGGGAATGAGCAGTTCTTC.

This clonotype appeared a few times. V gene TRBV12-3 or TRBV12-4 combines with J gene TRBJ1-2, with TRBD1 matching 7 bases. This CDR3 region has 13 residues. J lost 6 bases, V lost 6 bases, and 7 bases had no gene match. The CDR3, as DNA: TGTGCCAGCAGCAAGACAGGGTTCGATGGCTACACCTTC. This encodes CASSKTGFDGYTF.

This chain joins TRBV29-1 and TRBJ2-5; 7 bases agree with TRBD1. There are 13 residues in the CDR3. Germline-derived CDR1 and CDR2 are SQVTM and ANQGSEA. V was clipped by 3 bases and J by 1 base; unmatched bases: 2. The CDR3 is CSVEGQTQETQYF. The CDR3 DNA sequence: TGCAGCGTTGAGGGACAGACCCAAGAGACCCAGTACTTC.

The chain has TRBV18 and TRBJ2-1; 7 nucleotides align to TRBD2. The CDR3 runs to 16 residues. Germline lookup yields CDR1 KGHSH and CDR2 LQKENI. Trimming cost V 3 bases and J 5 bases; bases outside gene matches: 10. The CDR3 is CASSPPGWTSNNEQFF. CDR3 DNA: TGTGCCAGCTCACCGCCCGGGTGGACTAGTAACAATGAGCAGTTCTTC.

The sample holds a few counts of this clonotype. The chain has TRBV20-1 and TRBJ2-5; D ambiguous. Germline loops: CDR1 DFQATT, CDR2 SNEGSKA (reference sequence). V lost 5 bases and J 4 bases, leaving 11 bases between the germline ends. The CDR3 length is 12 residues. CDR3 residues: CSADLETETQYF. The CDR3 DNA reads TGCAGTGCTGACTTGGAGACAGAGACCCAGTACTTC.

The chain combines TRBV27 with TRBJ2-1; D gene unclear. V lost 10 bases to trimming and J lost 3 bases, with 13 bases between them. Germline V gene sequence: CDR1 MNHEY, CDR2 SMNVEV (reference sequence). This CDR3 is built from 13 residues. The CDR3 region has the DNA TGTGCCACCGGGCAGAGGTTCTACAATGAGCAGTTCTTC. Translating it yields CATGQRFYNEQFF.

This clonotype was recorded a few times. V usage is TRBV9 and J usage is TRBJ2-7; the match to TRBD1 covers 7 bases. The V gene end was trimmed by 3 bases and the J gene end by 4 bases; junction bases not matched to a gene: 4. The CDR3 has 13 amino acids. Germline CDR1 reads SGDLS; CDR2 reads YYNGEE. CDR3 region: CASSERTGYEQYF. Here the CDR3 DNA reads TGTGCCAGCAGCGAGAGGACAGGTTACGAGCAGTACTTC.

The chain has TRBV7-2 and TRBJ2-5; 11 positions match TRBD2. The J segment lost 0 bases and the V segment lost 1 base, leaving 7 bases of the junction unmatched. The CDR3 has 18 amino acids. Per the germline V gene, CDR1 is SGHTA and CDR2 is FQGNSA. In DNA form, the CDR3 reads TGTGCCAGCAGCTTAGACGTAGCGGGAGGGATGTACCAAGAGACCCAGTACTTC. It codes for CASSLDVAGGMYQETQYF.

This rearrangement joins TRBV20-1 to TRBJ2-3; a weak D match, TRBD2 (6 bases). This CDR3 spans 15 amino acids. The germline V and J ends were trimmed by 4 bases and 6 bases, with 20 bases remaining between them. The germline V gene has CDR1 DFQATT and CDR2 SNEGSKA (reference sequence). Written as DNA, the CDR3 is TGCAGTGCTATTAGAGAGCGGGTCAAGCGGGATACGCAGTATTTT. As protein: CSAIRERVKRDTQYF.

With respect to this clonotype: Germline is not matched at one junction end, which may reflect a read error. This sequence joins TRBV9 and TRBJ2-2; 8 positions agree with TRBD1. The CDR3 has 16 amino acids. The germline CDR1 and CDR2 sequences are SGDLS and YYNGEE. The CDR3 DNA sequence: TGTGCCAGCAGTGTAGGTGGGACAGGAGCCACCGGGGAGCTGTTTTTT. Translated: CASSVGGTGATGELFF. The variable domain in full, completed from reference TRBV9 and TRBJ2-2, reads DSGVTQTPKHLITATGQRVTLRCSPRSGDLSVYWYQQSLDQGLQFLIQYYNGEERAKGNILERFSAQQFPDLHSELNLSSLELGDSALYFCASSVGGTGATGELFFGEGSRLTVL.

This clonotype has more than one count but fewer than ten. The chain has TRBV7-9 and TRBJ1-1; unclear D gene. Trimming removed 3 bases from V and 4 bases from J, with 9 bases in between. The CDR3 covers 13 residues. Per germline, CDR1 SEHNR and CDR2 FQNEAQ (reference sequence). The CDR3 loop reads CASSLGSLTEAFF. Written as DNA, the CDR3 is TGTGCCAGCAGCTTGGGAAGCCTCACTGAAGCTTTCTTT.

This chain links TRBV29-1 with TRBJ2-3; 8 bases align to TRBD2. Germline CDR1 and CDR2: SQVTM and ANQGSEA. The V gene end was trimmed by 3 bases and the J gene end by 2 bases; junction bases not matched to a gene: 1. CDR3 length equals 13 residues. CDR3: CSVDSGDTDTQYF. The CDR3 bases are TGCAGCGTTGATAGCGGGGACACAGATACGCAGTATTTT.

V usage is TRBV28 and J usage is TRBJ2-7; D not resolved. This CDR3 has 14 residues. V dropped 4 bases and J dropped 6 bases, with 16 bases sitting between them. CDR1 is MDHEN and CDR2 is SYDVKM in the germline V gene. The CDR3 bases are TGTGCCAGCAGTTCGATGGACCCCCGTGGCGAGCAGTACTTC. Amino acid sequence: CASSSMDPRGEQYF.